Detailed here is one T cell receptor (beta chain). What it recognizes is unknown. CDR3 length: 14 residues. Deletions cut 5 bases from V and 2 bases from J, with 13 bases between. Germline CDR1 SEHNR, CDR2 FQNEAQ (reference sequence). This sample is part of a study of shared clonotypes between healthy human individuals. Profiling relied on immunoSEQ multiplex PCR, and the TCRdb table lists in-frame clones only, not all of them. The sample holds approximately 1,500,000 clones; around 98% are singletons and the top ten take about 0.45%. Study-wide points: Estimated richness was generally greater in naive than memory subsets.

This TCR was sampled from a young man in good health. Sample: naive CD4+ T cells sorted from blood. Subset meaning: CD45RA+ positively selected. The chain links TRBV7-9 to TRBJ2-7; unclear D gene. CDR3 sequence: CASSPLPNTYEQYF. The CDR3 DNA reads TGTGCCAGCAGCCCCCTTCCGAATACCTACGAGCAGTACTTC.